The clone carrying this TCR beta chain was detected a few times. As yet, its antigen is unknown. CDR3 size: 15 residues. Germline V gene lookup returns CDR1 SGHRS and CDR2 YFSETQ. Trimming pared 0 bases from V and 4 bases from J, leaving 13 bases between. This PCR relied on a set of 60 Vbeta primers and 13 Jbeta primers. The table came from immunoSEQ multiplex PCR; TCRdb's copy has only in-frame clones and leaves some out. The table shows 150,000 to 200,000 clones, with approximately 70% occurring only once. These data come from a study of cytomegalovirus exposure and HLA in healthy donors. The study's findings and limits: Only CMV serostatus was available as immune exposure information. Reportedly, a later analysis found an Asian-associated ancestry cluster had fewer N-insertions than the approximately 670-donor mean. According to the study, around 150 TCR beta chains were cytomegalovirus-associated.

The clonotype was recovered from a man between 18 and 35 years old in good health and CMV-seropositive. The chain employs TRBV5-1 and TRBJ1-1, with D perhaps matching TRBD1 (6 bases). Sequencing used PBMCs. The CDR3 is CASSLATGRGTEAFF. DNA of the CDR3: TGCGCCAGCAGCTTGGCTACAGGGAGGGGCACTGAAGCTTTCTTT.